The sequence of this TCR beta chain was determined in a study of technical replicates of blood from a few donors. Profiled with immunoSEQ multiplex PCR; TCRdb holds only in-frame clones, not every one. The sample has over 60,000 clones, around 93% seen once. This clone has only one observation. J was trimmed by 7 bases and V by 0 bases; bases with no gene match: 3. Per the germline V gene, CDR1 is SGHDT and CDR2 is YYEEEE. The CDR3 runs to 13 residues. The sequence was obtained from a human donor in good health. V is TRBV5-6 and J is TRBJ2-7, with 8 positions matching TRBD2. Source material: T cells isolated from PBMCs. CDR3 region: CASSLAGGWEQYF. In DNA form, the CDR3 reads TGTGCCAGCAGCTTGGCGGGAGGGTGGGAGCAGTACTTC.